Each of the 18 T cell receptor beta chains below was sequenced from the same sample in a study of CD8 T cells in ankylosing spondylitis. TCRdb re-called the 5' RACE reads through MiXCR, storing one row per CDR3 protein. Of fewer than 40,000 distinct CDR3 sequences in the sample, less than 40% are singletons; the top ten hold 45%. The material sequenced was synovial fluid, either unsorted or a sorted T cell fraction (not recorded which). These receptors were collected from a male donor with ankylosing spondylitis.

V is TRBV24-1 and J is TRBJ2-2; 11 bases map to TRBD1. Germline CDR1 is KGHDR and CDR2 is SFDVKD. The trim removed 1 base at V and 7 bases at J, leaving 4 bases unmatched. This CDR3 has 16 amino acids. For the CDR3, the DNA is TGTGCCACCAGTGATTTCTGGACAGGGGGCGTCGGGGAGCTGTTTTTT. Translation: CATSDFWTGGVGELFF.

There are a few counts of this clonotype. This chain connects TRBV30 to TRBJ1-2; D is perhaps TRBD1 (5 bases). Germline-derived CDR1 and CDR2 are GTSNPN and SVGIG (reference sequence). Trimming took off 5 bases at V and 4 bases at J, with 14 bases between the two ends. The CDR3 runs to 13 residues. CDR3 coding DNA: TGTGCCTGGGGGACGCAGGGATTCTATGGCTACACCTTC. Its protein is CAWGTQGFYGYTF. The complete variable domain, with remaining parts taken from reference TRBV30 and TRBJ1-2, reads SQTIHQWPATLVQPVGSPLSLECTVEGTSNPNLYWYRQAAGRGLQLLFYSVGIGQISSEVPQNLSASRPQDRQFILSSKKLLLSDSGFYLCAWGTQGFYGYTFGSGTRLTVV.

CDR3 sequence reads: CASSLDRAPYGYTF. Here the CDR3 DNA reads TGTGCCAGCAGTTTGGACAGGGCTCCCTATGGCTACACCTTC. The V and J genes are TRBV27 and TRBJ1-2; TRBD1 aligns across 8 bases. The CDR3 length is 14 residues. Germline V gives CDR1 MNHEY, CDR2 SMNVEV (reference sequence). V trimming: 3 bases; J trimming: 4 bases; junction bases outside the gene matches: 4.

The rearrangement uses TRBV5-1 and TRBJ2-1; 12 bases are shared with TRBD2. Germline loops: CDR1 SGHRS, CDR2 YFSETQ. The V and J ends lost 4 bases and 1 base, in that order; junction bases with no gene match: 3. The CDR3 loop spans 16 amino acids. The DNA for the CDR3 is TGCGCCAGCAGCGAACTAGCGGGAGGTTCCTACAATGAGCAGTTCTTC. Amino acids: CASSELAGGSYNEQFF.

This clonotype has just a few counts. CDR3: CSVSQGVYEQFF. CDR3 DNA: TGCAGCGTTTCACAGGGGGTGTATGAGCAGTTCTTC. This chain uses TRBV29-1 with TRBJ2-1, with TRBD1 identical over 8 bases. There are 12 residues in the CDR3. Trimming took 5 bases from V and 8 from J; bases not matched to a gene: 5. Looked up from germline, CDR1 is SQVTM and CDR2 is ANQGSEA.

The chain joins TRBV15 to TRBJ2-1; TRBD1 or TRBD2 may be the D gene (5 bases each). V lost 5 bases and J 11 bases, leaving 16 bases between the germline ends. This CDR3 has 13 amino acids. Germline CDR1 and CDR2: LNHNV and YYDKDF (reference sequence). The CDR3 DNA is TGTGCCACCAGCTGGGGGTTGGGAGTCAAGCAGTTCTTC. It yields the protein CATSWGLGVKQFF.

Only a few counts were recorded for this clonotype. This sequence joins TRBV4-1 and TRBJ2-1; tentatively, D is TRBD1 (5 bases). Germline CDR1 is MGHRA and CDR2 is YSYEKL. Trimming removed 4 bases from V and 13 bases from J, with 14 bases in between. CDR3 length equals 12 residues. The CDR3 loop is CASSPGISAQFF. CDR3 DNA sequence: TGCGCCAGCAGCCCAGGGATTTCCGCTCAGTTCTTC.

This clonotype has ten or more counts. An end of the junction does not agree with germline; a read error may underlie this. This chain uses TRBV24-1 with TRBJ2-3, with TRBD1 as a possible D gene (6 bases). Germline-derived CDR1 and CDR2 are KGHDR and SFDVKD. The CDR3 is 13 residues long. CDR3: CATSDLDRDTVSF. DNA of the CDR3: TGTGCCACCAGTGATTTGGATCGGGACACCGTAAGTTTT.

The genes are TRBV7-6 and TRBJ2-7; 13 nucleotides agree with TRBD2. The germline V gene has CDR1 SGHVS and CDR2 FNYEAQ. The CDR3 length is 15 residues. The ends lost 5 bases at V and 9 bases at J; junction bases unmatched: 10. The CDR3 DNA is TGTGCCAGCAGCCCCGGGACTAGCGGGACCTTCTGGCAGTACTTC. Translation: CASSPGTSGTFWQYF. The full variable domain, its missing parts supplied by reference TRBV7-6 and TRBJ2-7, is GAGVSQSPRYKVTKRGQDVALRCDPISGHVSLYWYRQALGQGPEFLTYFNYEAQQDKSGLPNDRFSAERPEGSISTLTIQRTEQRDSAMYRCASSPGTSGTFWQYFGPGTRLTVT.

This clonotype was picked up many times. V is TRBV15 and J is TRBJ2-5, with 8 bases matching TRBD2. V was clipped by 5 bases and J by 2 bases; unmatched bases: 7. This CDR3 region has 15 residues. Germline CDR1 LNHNV, CDR2 YYDKDF (reference sequence). This CDR3 reads CATSLGRGVQETQYF. As DNA, the CDR3 is TGTGCCACCAGCCTTGGGCGGGGGGTTCAAGAGACCCAGTACTTC. Variable domain in full (rest from reference TRBV15 and TRBJ2-5): DAMVIQNPRYQVTQFGKPVTLSCSQTLNHNVMYWYQQKSSQAPKLLFHYYDKDFNNEADTPDNFQSRRPNTSFCFLDIRSPGLGDTAMYLCATSLGRGVQETQYFGPGTRLLVL.

V is TRBV7-2 and J is TRBJ2-5, with D unclear. Germline V gives CDR1 SGHTA, CDR2 FQGNSA. The CDR3 extends over 12 amino acids. Trimming took off 1 base at V and 5 bases at J, with 5 bases between the two ends. The CDR3 nucleotides are TGTGCCAGCAGCTTAGAAGCTGAGACCCAGTACTTC. Protein product: CASSLEAETQYF.

The rearrangement links TRBV20-1 to TRBJ2-3; the match to TRBD2 covers 9 bases. Germline CDR1 reads DFQATT; CDR2 reads SNEGSKA (reference sequence). This CDR3 is built from 14 residues. V was pared by 2 bases and J by 5 bases, with 5 bases of the junction left unmatched. CDR3 sequence reads: CSARKELAGDTQYF. CDR3 nucleotide sequence: TGCAGTGCTAGAAAGGAACTAGCGGGAGATACGCAGTATTTT.

A few counts support this clonotype. V and J are TRBV12-3 or TRBV12-4 and TRBJ1-3, with TRBD1 identical over 10 bases. Trimming at V came to 5 bases and at J to 0 bases, leaving 7 bases not matched to a gene. The CDR3 length is 17 residues. Here the CDR3 DNA reads TGTGCCAGCAGTCCCCGACAGGGGGCCAGCTCTGGAAACACCATATATTTT. Its translation: CASSPRQGASSGNTIYF.

V and J are TRBV11-2 and TRBJ2-7; 10 bases map to TRBD2. The CDR3 loop spans 15 amino acids. Trimming took 4 bases from V and 0 from J; bases not matched to a gene: 3. Germline V gives CDR1 SGHAT, CDR2 FQNNGV. The CDR3: CASSSSGRDSYEQYF. CDR3 nucleotide sequence: TGTGCCAGCAGCTCCAGCGGGAGGGACTCCTACGAGCAGTACTTC.

This clonotype has a handful of counts. The gene calls are TRBV12-3 or TRBV12-4 and TRBJ2-7; D not certain. The V and J ends lost 5 bases and 2 bases respectively, with 10 bases between them. CDR3 length: 13 residues. CDR3 in DNA: TGTGCCAGCAGTGCCCGACTCGCCTACGAGCAGTACGTC. This sequence encodes CASSARLAYEQYV.

The chain joins TRBV3-1 to TRBJ1-1; maybe TRBD1 (5 bases). Trimming removed 0 bases at V and 1 base at J, with 9 bases between. The CDR3 consists of 15 residues. CDR1 LGHDT and CDR2 YNNKEL come from the germline V gene (reference sequence). Here the CDR3 DNA reads TGTGCCAGCAGCCAAGATCCGGGGGGGAACACTGAAGCTTTCTTT. Protein product: CASSQDPGGNTEAFF.

The chain combines TRBV11-3 with TRBJ1-3; D gene ambiguous. Trimming took 4 bases from V and 4 from J, leaving 5 bases between them. CDR1 is SGHNT and CDR2 is YENEEA in the germline V gene. This CDR3 contains 12 residues. The CDR3 nucleotides read TGTGCCAGCAGCTACCGAGGAAACACCATATATTTT. Its translation is CASSYRGNTIYF.

There are a few counts of this clonotype. One end of the junction is discordant with germline, which a read error may explain. This chain joins TRBV20-1 and TRBJ1-1; D is undetermined. Germline CDR1 reads DFQATT; CDR2 reads SNEGSKA (reference sequence). This CDR3 contains 13 residues. CDR3 region: CSARNSLNIEAFF. The CDR3 region has the DNA TGCAGTGCTAGAAACAGCTTGAACATTGAAGCTTTCTTT.